This T cell receptor beta chain was observed in a study of vaccination effects on CD4 cells after COVID-19. Clones were read by immunoSEQ multiplex PCR, and TCRdb kept only the in-frame ones, dropping some. The table lists 55,000 to 65,000 clones, roughly 79% of them singletons. Viral peptide pool expansion of antigen-specific CD4+ T cells preceded sequencing in the ViraFEST assay. Upon completion of around 9 days in culture, CD4+ T cells were isolated. The CDR3 consists of 12 residues. Germline CDR1 is SQVTM and CDR2 is ANQGSEA. V gave up 3 bases and J gave up 1 base, with 6 bases separating them. As for this clone: Antigen unknown.

The clonotype was recovered from a human donor who received a COVID-19 vaccine. This rearrangement joins TRBV29-1 to TRBJ1-1; D is unresolved. The sequences come from CD4+ T cells from PBMCs cultured with HCoV-229E spike peptides, collected before COVID-19 vaccination. The DNA for the CDR3 is TGCAGCGTTGACATCGGGAACACTGAAGCTTTCTTT. It encodes CSVDIGNTEAFF.